A single sample gave rise to the 30 T cell receptor beta chains below, sequenced in a study of OX40 agonist ivuxolimab in advanced cancers. Profiled with immunoSEQ multiplex PCR; TCRdb holds only in-frame clones, not every one. The table has 45,000 to 65,000 clones, over 75% seen once. The source was CD4+ or CD8+ T cells sorted from blood, collected in a trial of the OX40 agonist ivuxolimab. The receptor source for this set is an adult with an advanced solid tumor such as melanoma, head and neck, liver or kidney cancer.

J is TRBJ2-7 and V is TRBV11-3; D possibly matches TRBD1 or TRBD2 (5 bases each). Trimming removed 5 bases at V and 0 bases at J, with 20 bases between. CDR1 SGHNT and CDR2 YENEEA come from the germline V gene. This CDR3 comprises 17 residues. CDR3 in amino acids: CASSNLPGASSSYEQYF. In DNA, the CDR3 is TGTGCCAGCAGCAATCTCCCCGGGGCCTCGAGCTCCTACGAGCAGTACTTC.

This clone was seen more than once but under ten times. The rearrangement uses TRBV7-2 and TRBJ2-1; D might be TRBD2 (6 bases). With 0 bases removed from V and 9 bases from J, the gap between germline ends came to 15 bases. Germline loops: CDR1 SGHTA, CDR2 FQGNSA. The CDR3 is made up of 15 amino acids. The CDR3 nucleotides are TGTGCCAGCAGCTTAGCGGGAGGCCGTGGGGGTGAGCAGTTCTTC. It codes for CASSLAGGRGGEQFF.

This clone was observed a few times. DNA of the CDR3: TGTGCCAGCAGCTTATCCCTTGGGGGCTCGGACACTGAAGCTTTCTTT. Protein sequence: CASSLSLGGSDTEAFF. This chain connects TRBV9 to TRBJ1-1, with TRBD1 as a possible D gene (6 bases). Germline V gene data show CDR1 as SGDLS and CDR2 as YYNGEE. The CDR3 is made up of 16 amino acids. Trimming took 4 bases from V and 3 from J, leaving 19 bases between them.

This chain links TRBV27 with TRBJ2-3; a possible D gene is TRBD2 (5 bases). This CDR3 region has 16 residues. V was clipped by 2 bases and J by 1 base, with 13 bases between them. The germline CDR1 and CDR2 sequences are MNHEY and SMNVEV (reference sequence). The CDR3 DNA follows: TGTGCCAGCAGTTTACGTGGTCGGGGAGGCACAGATACGCAGTATTTT. The encoded protein is CASSLRGRGGTDTQYF.

The chain links TRBV19 to TRBJ2-5; D unclear. Trimming cost V 4 bases and J 2 bases, with 8 bases left between them. Germline V gives CDR1 LNHDA, CDR2 SQIVND (reference sequence). CDR3 length equals 13 residues. The CDR3 DNA is TGTGCCAGTAGTAGTCTAAAACAAGAGACCCAGTACTTC. This sequence encodes CASSSLKQETQYF.

The CDR3, as DNA: TGTGCCAGCCGGGGTCTCTATGGCTACACCTTC. It codes for CASRGLYGYTF. The rearrangement uses TRBV6-5 and TRBJ1-2; D gene unclear. From germline, CDR1 is MNHEY and CDR2 SVGAGI. The CDR3 runs 11 residues. The ends were cut back, 8 bases at V and 4 bases at J, with 8 bases in the middle.

V usage is TRBV6-5 and J usage is TRBJ2-5; D unclear. Germline lookup yields CDR1 MNHEY and CDR2 SVGAGI. CDR3 length: 13 residues. V was cut by 5 bases and J by 1 base, with 8 bases left in between. The DNA for the CDR3 is TGTGCCAGCAGTAACTGGTTCCAAGAGACCCAGTACTTC. Its translation: CASSNWFQETQYF.

The chain links TRBV7-8 to TRBJ1-1, with a possible D match to TRBD1 (5 bases). This CDR3 spans 14 amino acids. V lost 5 bases and J lost 5, with 15 bases in between. Germline V gene lookup returns CDR1 SGHVS and CDR2 FQNEAQ. CDR3 sequence: CASSRARGGTEAFF. Here the CDR3 DNA reads TGTGCCAGCAGCCGGGCGAGGGGCGGTACTGAAGCTTTCTTT.

The chain recombines TRBV9 with TRBJ1-2; TRBD1 might be the D (5 bases). Trimming cost V 0 bases and J 4 bases, with 10 bases left between them. CDR3 length: 14 residues. In germline, CDR1 is SGDLS, CDR2 YYNGEE. The CDR3 region is CASSVARGGYGYTF. The CDR3 region has the DNA TGTGCCAGCAGCGTAGCAAGGGGCGGCTATGGCTACACCTTC.

This rearrangement joins TRBV5-4 to TRBJ2-5, with 9 bases identical to TRBD2. The V gene end was trimmed by 4 bases and the J gene end by 5 bases; junction bases not matched to a gene: 12. CDR3 length: 16 amino acids. Germline V CDR1 and CDR2: SGHNT, YYREEE (reference sequence). CDR3 nucleotide sequence: TGTGCCAGCAGCGCCTCTAGCGGGGTTTACGGGGAGACCCAGTACTTC. Translating gives CASSASSGVYGETQYF.

This clone turned up a few times. The chain links TRBV27 to TRBJ2-7, with D possibly matching TRBD1 (6 bases). Germline-derived CDR1 and CDR2 are MNHEY and SMNVEV (reference sequence). The V and J ends lost 11 bases and 3 bases respectively, with 32 bases between them. CDR3 length equals 18 residues. The CDR3 sequence is CAGSSTGPLPLSLYEQYF. In DNA form, the CDR3 reads TGTGCCGGCTCCTCAACAGGGCCCCTCCCTCTCTCTCTCTACGAGCAGTACTTC.

The chain links TRBV11-2 to TRBJ2-5, with 9 bases fitting TRBD2. This CDR3 comprises 14 residues. After removal of 5 bases from V and 3 bases from J, the junction contained 4 bases not matched to a gene. Germline loops: CDR1 SGHAT, CDR2 FQNNGV. The CDR3 DNA reads as TGTGCCAGCAGCGAGGAGCGGGGGGAAGAGACCCAGTACTTC. Translation: CASSEERGEETQYF.

This chain connects TRBV27 to TRBJ2-7, with 10 positions matching TRBD1. With V trimmed by 5 bases and J by 2 bases, 3 bases remained unmatched. The CDR3 is 14 amino acids. Germline-derived CDR1 and CDR2 are MNHEY and SMNVEV (reference sequence). The CDR3 here is CASSKDRGTYEQYF. For the CDR3, the DNA is TGTGCCAGCAGTAAGGACAGGGGGACCTACGAGCAGTACTTC.

CDR3 sequence: CASSRQGQETQYF. The CDR3 DNA is TGTGCCAGCAGTAGACAGGGGCAAGAGACCCAGTACTTC. J is TRBJ2-5 and V is TRBV6-5, with 8 bases lining up with TRBD1. This CDR3 comprises 13 residues. V dropped 5 bases and J dropped 2; count of bases not matched to a gene: 1. Germline lookup yields CDR1 MNHEY and CDR2 SVGAGI.

The chain links TRBV10-3 to TRBJ1-5, with D tentatively TRBD1 (6 bases). Germline V lookup: CDR1 ENHRY, CDR2 SYGVKD. This CDR3 has 16 amino acids. Trimming removed 0 bases at V and 7 bases at J, with 16 bases between. This CDR3 reads CAISESSGGAGQPQHF. CDR3 coding DNA: TGTGCCATCAGTGAGTCTAGTGGGGGGGCCGGACAGCCCCAGCATTTT.

V usage is TRBV11-3 and J usage is TRBJ2-5; D tentatively fits TRBD1 or TRBD2 (5 bases each). Germline CDR1 and CDR2: SGHNT and YENEEA. Deletions cut 3 bases from V and 4 bases from J, with 12 bases between. The CDR3 has 14 residues. The CDR3 loop is CASSFPGTLETQYF. The CDR3 bases are TGTGCCAGCAGCTTTCCGGGGACCCTAGAGACCCAGTACTTC.

The V and J genes are TRBV11-3 and TRBJ2-2; 9 bases align to TRBD1. Unmatched junction bases numbered 5, after V lost 5 bases and J lost 4 bases. In germline, CDR1 is SGHNT, CDR2 YENEEA. This CDR3 region has 15 residues. CDR3 amino acids: CASSPGQGPTGELFF. The CDR3 region has the DNA TGTGCCAGCAGCCCGGGACAGGGACCCACCGGGGAGCTGTTTTTT. The whole variable domain, remainder taken from reference TRBV11-3 and TRBJ2-2, is EAGVVQSPRYKIIEKKQPVAFWCNPISGHNTLYWYLQNLGQGPELLIRYENEEAVDDSQLPKDRFSAERLKGVDSTLKIQPAELGDSAVYLCASSPGQGPTGELFFGEGSRLTVL.

This clone was detected only a few times. The gene calls are TRBV6-5 and TRBJ2-7; 8 bases match TRBD2. Germline CDR1 MNHEY, CDR2 SVGAGI. V shed 6 bases, J shed 0 bases, and the junction held 7 bases outside the gene matches. CDR3 length equals 15 residues. CDR3 DNA sequence: TGTGCCAGCAGACAAGAGCGGGGGAGCTCCTACGAGCAGTACTTC. It encodes CASRQERGSSYEQYF.

This sequence joins TRBV29-1 and TRBJ2-4; D might be TRBD1 (6 bases). In germline, CDR1 is SQVTM, CDR2 ANQGSEA. This CDR3 has 12 amino acids. The V end was cut by 5 bases, the J end by 3 bases, with 8 bases between. Written as DNA, the CDR3 is TGCAGCGTTCACAGGGACAAAAACATTCAGTACTTC. It codes for CSVHRDKNIQYF.

The chain carries TRBV14 and TRBJ2-5; 8 nucleotides align to TRBD1. CDR1 and CDR2 from the germline V gene are SGHDN and FVKESK. The CDR3 is 16 residues long. V was pared by 4 bases and J by 5 bases, with 12 bases of the junction left unmatched. The CDR3 loop is CASSRPARTGLETQYF. CDR3 sequence (DNA): TGTGCCAGCAGCCGGCCGGCCCGGACAGGGCTGGAGACCCAGTACTTC. The full variable domain, in which reference TRBV14 and TRBJ2-5 provide the parts outside the CDR3, is EAGVTQFPSHSVIEKGQTVTLRCDPISGHDNLYWYRRVMGKEIKFLLHFVKESKQDESGMPNNRFLAERTGGTYSTLKVQPAELEDSGVYFCASSRPARTGLETQYFGPGTRLLVL.

A single count supports this clone. The rearrangement uses TRBV7-2 and TRBJ1-5; TRBD1 aligns across 7 bases. Per the germline V gene, CDR1 is SGHTA and CDR2 is FQGNSA. The CDR3 spans 16 residues. V lost 1 base and J lost 2; bases outside the gene matches: 5. DNA of the CDR3: TGTGCCAGCAGCTTAGTCGGAGGGGGCGGCAATCAGCCCCAGCATTTT. It is translated as CASSLVGGGGNQPQHF.

The J gene is TRBJ1-5, the V gene TRBV18, with D possibly being TRBD1 (5 bases). The CDR3 spans 13 residues. Germline loops: CDR1 KGHSH, CDR2 LQKENI. Trimming removed 3 bases at V and 6 bases at J, with 9 bases between. The CDR3 protein is CASSPGPGQPQHF. CDR3 bases: TGTGCCAGCTCACCGGGACCGGGTCAGCCCCAGCATTTT.

This chain links TRBV10-3 with TRBJ1-4; D might be TRBD1 (5 bases). Germline CDR1 and CDR2: ENHRY and SYGVKD. The CDR3 length is 14 residues. V lost 4 bases and J lost 4, with 10 bases in between. The CDR3 DNA follows: TGTGCCATCAGTGGGGACGGTTATAATGAAAAACTGTTTTTT. Residues: CAISGDGYNEKLFF.

This clone was found a few times. This rearrangement joins TRBV5-1 to TRBJ1-1, with D possibly TRBD1 on 6 matching bases. V was pared by 2 bases and J by 2 bases, with 10 bases between. CDR1 is SGHRS and CDR2 is YFSETQ in the germline V gene. The CDR3 spans 14 residues. The CDR3 spells CASSFPGGNTEAFF. DNA for the CDR3: TGCGCCAGCAGCTTCCCCGGGGGCAACACTGAAGCTTTCTTT.

This rearrangement joins TRBV6-5 to TRBJ1-6, with D possibly TRBD1 on 5 matching bases. This CDR3 region has 14 residues. Trimming took off 6 bases at V and 5 bases at J, with 11 bases between the two ends. The germline gives CDR1 MNHEY, CDR2 SVGAGI. For the CDR3, the DNA is TGTGCCAGCAGGAAGAACAGGAATAATTCACCCCTCCACTTT. Its protein product is CASRKNRNNSPLHF.

The rearrangement links TRBV11-3 to TRBJ2-7, with D perhaps TRBD1 (5 bases). V lost 0 bases and J 1 base, leaving 7 bases between the germline ends. CDR1 is SGHNT, CDR2 YENEEA, per germline. There are 14 residues in the CDR3. The CDR3 bases are TGTGCCAGCAGCTTAGAGGGGCCTTCCTACGAGCAGTACTTC. Translating gives CASSLEGPSYEQYF.

The V and J genes are TRBV2 and TRBJ1-1; D gene unclear. In germline, CDR1 is SNHLY, CDR2 FYNNEI. The CDR3 is 13 residues long. V lost 6 bases, J lost 2 bases, and 10 bases lay in between. CDR3 in DNA: TGTGCCAGCAGGGTAAGAACCAACACTGAAGCTTTCTTT. Residues: CASRVRTNTEAFF. The whole variable domain, remainder taken from reference TRBV2 and TRBJ1-1, is EPEVTQTPSHQVTQMGQEVILRCVPISNHLYFYWYRQILGQKVEFLVSFYNNEISEKSEIFDDQFSVERPDGSNFTLKIRSTKLEDSAMYFCASRVRTNTEAFFGQGTRLTVV.

This CDR3 reads CASSKTGQHTDTQYF. As DNA, the CDR3 is TGCGCCAGCAGCAAAACCGGGCAGCACACAGATACGCAGTATTTT. The chain couples TRBV5-1 to TRBJ2-3; unclear D gene. The CDR3 covers 15 residues. The V end was cut by 4 bases, the J end by 2 bases, with 14 bases between. CDR1 SGHRS and CDR2 YFSETQ come from the germline V gene.

This chain uses TRBV6-1 with TRBJ2-7, with D unresolved. The V and J ends lost 5 bases and 7 bases respectively, with 9 bases between them. This CDR3 spans 11 amino acids. Germline lookup yields CDR1 MNHNS and CDR2 SASEGT. CDR3 bases: TGTGCCAGCAGTAAGGGCTGGGAGCAGTACTTC. It encodes CASSKGWEQYF.

This clone was detected once. The chain is built from TRBV19 and TRBJ1-5, with D perhaps TRBD1 (5 bases). The V gene lost 4 bases and the J gene lost 3 bases, with 7 bases spanning the gap. The CDR3 is made up of 13 amino acids. Per germline, CDR1 LNHDA and CDR2 SQIVND (reference sequence). The CDR3 reads CASSTGANQPQHF. CDR3 sequence (DNA): TGTGCCAGTAGTACCGGGGCCAATCAGCCCCAGCATTTT.